This TCR beta chain stems from a study of T cells in Graves' hyperthyroidism and ophthalmopathy. Whole-study findings and limits: Blood also held most thyroid clonotypes expanded beyond 0.001.

RNA transcripts provided the source from which TCR beta CDR3 regions were amplified. The primer set for the first-round RT-PCR of the TCR CDR3 was HTBI. TCRdb independently ran MiXCR on the multiplex PCR reads; one entry per CDR3 protein. The sample records approximately 570,000 distinct CDR3 sequences, just under 20% being singletons. In this sample, this clonotype turned up many times. Its matching antigen is unknown. The V segment lost 4 bases and the J segment 7 bases; nucleotides outside the gene matches: 6. Germline V gives CDR1 MNHNS, CDR2 SASEGT. The CDR3 has 14 residues. With duration under 3 months, ophthalmopathy was active: Clinical Activity Score at least 3, NOSPECS at least 4.

Sequencing used blood. This TCR was sampled from a man between 40 and 49 years old with Graves' ophthalmopathy. V and J are TRBV6-1 and TRBJ2-1, with 8 bases fitting TRBD1. The CDR3 region is CASSVGQGGNEQFF. As DNA, the CDR3 is TGTGCCAGCAGTGTAGGACAGGGTGGAAATGAGCAGTTCTTC.